The clone carrying this TCR beta chain was seen only a few times. This entry is derived from a study of T-cell memory formation after mild COVID-19. Across the study: TCR clusters mostly belonged to single donors.

Trimming stripped 0 bases from V and 9 bases from J, with 11 bases between. CDR3 length equals 14 residues. Germline CDR1 reads SGHDN; CDR2 reads FVKESK. One entry per CDR3 protein, called by TCRdb with MiXCR from the 5' RACE reads. Of 500,000 to 550,000 distinct CDR3 sequences detected, around 20% appear once; the ten largest clones hold 12%. The source material was PBMCs or a T cell subset sorted from them (not recorded which). The source is an adult woman who had mild COVID-19 (a few samples of this study predate the infection). Cell type and time point are not known. This sequence joins TRBV14 and TRBJ2-2; tentatively, D is TRBD1 (6 bases). In nucleotides, the CDR3 is TGTGCCAGCAGCCAAGAATGGGGGCCACGGGAGCTGTTTTTT. Its translation: CASSQEWGPRELFF.